The T cell receptor (beta chain) described here comes from a study of T cell responses to AZD1222 COVID-19 vaccine. Clones were sequenced by immunoSEQ multiplex PCR, and TCRdb holds only the in-frame ones, with some missing. The table records around 150,000 clones, roughly 82% of them present only once. CDR1 is MDHEN and CDR2 is SYDVKM in the germline V gene. The CDR3 covers 14 residues. V lost 8 bases and J lost 6, with 14 bases in between. The sequence came from an adult in good health. The chain combines TRBV28 with TRBJ1-6; D unresolved. The sample here was peripheral blood, taken on day 0 of AZD1222 vaccination. The CDR3 DNA reads TGTGCCAGCGTCCCCTCCCGGGGTAATTCACCCCTCCACTTT. The encoded protein is CASVPSRGNSPLHF.